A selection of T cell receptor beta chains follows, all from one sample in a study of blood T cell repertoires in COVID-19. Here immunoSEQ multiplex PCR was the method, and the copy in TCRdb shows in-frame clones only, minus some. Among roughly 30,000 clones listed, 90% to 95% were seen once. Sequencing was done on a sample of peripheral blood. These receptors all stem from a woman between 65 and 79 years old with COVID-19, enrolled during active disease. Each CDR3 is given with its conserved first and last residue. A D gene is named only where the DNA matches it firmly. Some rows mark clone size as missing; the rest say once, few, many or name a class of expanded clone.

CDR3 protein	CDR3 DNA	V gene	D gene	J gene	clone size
CATSDNPGTGADSYEQYF	TGTGCCACCAGTGATAACCCGGGGACAGGGGCAGATTCCTACGAGCAGTACTTC	TRBV24-1	TRBD1	TRBJ2-7	NA
CASSNGLAGVSDTQYF	TGTGCCAGCAGCAACGGACTAGCGGGAGTATCAGATACGCAGTATTTT	TRBV7-3	TRBD2	TRBJ2-3	NA
CASSPGGAGSYEQYF	TGTGCCAGCAGCCCAGGGGGAGCAGGTTCCTACGAGCAGTACTTC	TRBV6-5	TRBD1	TRBJ2-7	NA
CASTSGQGSYEQYF	TGTGCCAGCACTTCAGGGCAGGGGTCCTACGAGCAGTACTTC	TRBV6-5	NA	TRBJ2-7	NA
CASTYLGGWSNEKLFF	TGTGCCAGCACCTACCTAGGGGGCTGGTCTAATGAAAAACTGTTTTTT	TRBV2	TRBD1	TRBJ1-4	NA
CATMGPPGTGPYEQYF	TGTGCCACCATGGGCCCTCCCGGGACAGGGCCGTACGAGCAGTACTTC	TRBV24-1	TRBD1	TRBJ2-7	NA
CASSAPGLSSGNTIYF	TGTGCCAGTAGTGCCCCGGGACTGAGCTCTGGAAACACCATATATTTT	TRBV19	NA	TRBJ1-3	NA
CATPYKNVNGARGNTGELFF	TGTGCCACCCCCTACAAAAACGTTAATGGAGCGCGAGGAAACACCGGGGAGCTGTTTTTT	TRBV24-1	NA	TRBJ2-2	NA
CASSPVEGTASEKLFF	TGTGCCAGCAGCCCAGTGGAAGGGACAGCGAGTGAAAAACTGTTTTTT	TRBV3-1/TRBV3-2	TRBD1	TRBJ1-4	NA
CASSFSRNYGYTF	TGTGCCAGCAGTTTTAGTAGAAACTATGGCTACACCTTC	TRBV6-5	NA	TRBJ1-2	NA
CASSIDGGYNSPLHF	TGTGCCAGTAGTATCGATGGAGGTTATAATTCACCCCTCCACTTT	TRBV19	NA	TRBJ1-6	NA
CASSLGGGFGVNTEAFF	TGTGCCAGCAGCCTAGGCGGGGGCTTCGGGGTGAACACTGAAGCTTTCTTT	TRBV5-4	NA	TRBJ1-1	NA
CASSLAGAGTDTQYF	TGTGCCAGCAGCTTAGCGGGAGCCGGCACAGATACGCAGTATTTT	TRBV7-2	NA	TRBJ2-3	NA
CATSDLSSVQETQYF	TGTGCCACCAGTGATTTGTCTTCGGTCCAAGAGACCCAGTACTTC	TRBV24-1	NA	TRBJ2-5	once
CASSKEGHGELFF	TGTGCCAGCAGTAAAGAGGGTCACGGGGAGCTGTTTTTT	TRBV6-4	NA	TRBJ2-2	NA
CASSVAGNAGVTDTQYF	TGTGCCAGCAGCGTAGCTGGAAACGCGGGAGTGACAGATACGCAGTATTTT	TRBV9	TRBD2	TRBJ2-3	NA
CAISDISTDTQYF	TGTGCCATCAGTGATATCTCCACAGATACGCAGTATTTT	TRBV10-3	NA	TRBJ2-3	NA
CASSDLRDRMYNEQFF	TGTGCCAGCAGTGACTTGAGGGACAGGATGTACAATGAGCAGTTCTTC	TRBV6-1	TRBD1	TRBJ2-1	NA
CASSLSRTGTPEAFF	TGTGCCAGCAGCTTAAGCCGAACAGGGACCCCTGAAGCTTTCTTT	TRBV7-9	NA	TRBJ1-1	NA
CASKGRTGTNNEQFF	TGTGCCAGCAAAGGGAGGACAGGGACCAACAATGAGCAGTTCTTC	TRBV21-1	NA	TRBJ2-1	NA